The 16 T cell receptor beta chains below come from one sample, sequenced in a study of T cells in Graves' hyperthyroidism and ophthalmopathy. Amplification yielded TCR beta CDR3 regions, with RNA transcripts as the source. HTBI primers were employed in a first-round RT-PCR of the TCR CDR3. TCRdb fed the multiplex PCR reads into MiXCR, producing one record per CDR3 protein. The repertoire holds approximately 870,000 distinct CDR3 sequences, with around 38% as singletons. The sample taken for sequencing was blood. All receptors derive from a man aged 18 to 35 with Graves' hyperthyroidism.

This clonotype was picked up a small number of times. V gene TRBV6-5 combines with J gene TRBJ2-6, with D uncertain. Germline V CDR1 and CDR2: MNHEY, SVGAGI. This CDR3 contains 15 residues. Deletions cut 1 base from V and 0 bases from J, with 4 bases between. CDR3 residues: CASSYFGSGANVLTF. Written as DNA, the CDR3 is TGTGCCAGCAGTTACTTTGGCTCTGGGGCCAACGTCCTGACTTTC.

The sample holds one count of this clonotype. The CDR3 DNA reads TGTGCCACCAGTGATTTTCCGCGGGAGGGCCGGGCCTACAATGAGCAGTTCTTC. Amino acids: CATSDFPREGRAYNEQFF. V and J are TRBV24-1 and TRBJ2-1; 9 bases align to TRBD2. J lost 2 bases, V lost 1 base, and 8 bases had no gene match. Looked up from germline, CDR1 is KGHDR and CDR2 is SFDVKD. The CDR3 runs to 18 residues.

This clonotype occurred many times. One end of the junction fails to match germline, which may point to a read error. The J gene is TRBJ2-5, the V gene TRBV5-1, with D maybe TRBD2 (6 bases). The CDR3 loop spans 14 amino acids. Germline values: CDR1 SGHRS, CDR2 YFSETQ. The CDR3: CASSLEGHQETQYF. Written as DNA, the CDR3 is TGTGCCAGCAGTTTGGAGGGACACCAAGAGACCCAGTACTTC.

This clonotype turned up a few times. J is TRBJ2-7 and V is TRBV12-3 or TRBV12-4; 10 bases line up with TRBD2. V was pared by 7 bases and J by 2 bases, with 5 bases of the junction left unmatched. This CDR3 region has 14 residues. CDR3 protein: CASTLAGGPYEQYF. The CDR3 coding sequence is TGTGCCAGCACGTTAGCGGGAGGACCCTACGAGCAGTACTTC.

J is TRBJ2-2 and V is TRBV6-2 or TRBV6-3, with 8 bases that match TRBD1. V dropped 2 bases and J dropped 2; count of bases not matched to a gene: 4. Germline CDR1 reads MNHEY; CDR2 reads SVGEGT. The CDR3 totals 16 residues. CDR3 nucleotides: TGTGCCAGCAGTTACAACGCAGGGGGCAACACCGGGGAGCTGTTTTTT. It encodes CASSYNAGGNTGELFF.

This clonotype was counted a few times. The CDR3 protein is CASRGEIVYGYTF. The CDR3 DNA reads as TGTGCCAGCAGAGGAGAAATAGTCTATGGCTACACCTTC. The chain uses TRBV6-5 and TRBJ1-2; D remains ambiguous. CDR1 is MNHEY, CDR2 SVGAGI, per germline. CDR3 length: 13 amino acids. V was pared by 6 bases and J by 4 bases, with 12 bases between.

This clonotype was picked up many times. The rearrangement links TRBV6-2 or TRBV6-3 to TRBJ2-7; possibly TRBD1 for D (5 bases). The CDR3 runs 12 residues. V gave up 7 bases and J gave up 2 bases, with 9 bases separating them. CDR1 MNHEY and CDR2 SVGEGT come from the germline V gene. The CDR3, as DNA: TGTGCCAGCAAACAGGACACCTACGAGCAGTACTTC. Protein product: CASKQDTYEQYF.

V and J are TRBV29-1 and TRBJ1-4, with D perhaps matching TRBD1 (5 bases). From germline, CDR1 is SQVTM and CDR2 ANQGSEA. CDR3 size: 13 residues. The V and J ends lost 7 bases and 8 bases respectively, with 17 bases between them. DNA for the CDR3: TGCAGCGGATCAAGGGTCGCAGGGGAAAAACTGTTTTTT. It yields the protein CSGSRVAGEKLFF. The full variable domain, its missing parts supplied by reference TRBV29-1 and TRBJ1-4, is SAVISQKPSRDICQRGTSLTIQCQVDSQVTMMFWYRQQPGQSLTLIATANQGSEATYESGFVIDKFPISRPNLTFSTLTVSNMSPEDSSIYLCSGSRVAGEKLFFGSGTQLSVL.

This clonotype was detected many times. V and J are TRBV7-9 and TRBJ2-6, with TRBD1 matching 8 bases. After removal of 5 bases from V and 2 bases from J, the junction contained 8 bases not matched to a gene. The germline CDR1 and CDR2 sequences are SEHNR and FQNEAQ (reference sequence). The CDR3 length is 17 residues. In nucleotides, the CDR3 is TGTGCCAGCAGCACCTCCGCACAGGGGGCTGGGGCCAACGTCCTGACTTTC. This gives the protein CASSTSAQGAGANVLTF.

The chain is built from TRBV11-1 and TRBJ2-5; 7 bases map to TRBD1. The CDR3 spans 13 residues. V dropped 8 bases and J dropped 1; count of bases not matched to a gene: 4. Germline CDR1 and CDR2: SGHAT and FQDESV (reference sequence). The DNA of the CDR3 is TGTGCCAGCCTACAGGGGCCCCAAGAGACCCAGTACTTC. Residues: CASLQGPQETQYF.

V is TRBV12-3 or TRBV12-4 and J is TRBJ2-7, with TRBD1 matching 9 bases. The CDR3 sequence is 15 residues long. The V gene end was trimmed by 4 bases and the J gene end by 5 bases; junction bases not matched to a gene: 9. As DNA, the CDR3 is TGTGCCAGCAGTTCGCTCGGGACAGGGTTTAACGAGCAGTACTTC. This codes for CASSSLGTGFNEQYF.

The chain combines TRBV14 with TRBJ2-7; tentatively, D is TRBD2 (6 bases). This CDR3 spans 16 amino acids. V lost 3 bases and J 5 bases, leaving 20 bases between the germline ends. Looked up from germline, CDR1 is SGHDN and CDR2 is FVKESK. CDR3 DNA sequence: TGTGCCAGCAGCCAGACCGCGGGGTTTTATGTCCACGAGCAGTACTTC. Amino acids: CASSQTAGFYVHEQYF.

This clonotype appeared a single time. With a much larger clone just one base away, this may be a read error. The chain has TRBV29-1 and TRBJ2-5; TRBD1 matches at 9 bases. CDR1 is SQVTM, CDR2 ANQGSEA, per germline. The CDR3 extends over 14 amino acids. The CDR3 loop is CGGAGQGRGETQYF. CDR3 sequence (DNA): TGCGGCGGGGCGGGACAGGGACGGGGAGAGACCCAGTACTTC.

The gene calls are TRBV30 and TRBJ1-5; D perhaps matches TRBD1 (5 bases). This CDR3 is 12 amino acids long. Germline V gene data show CDR1 as GTSNPN and CDR2 as SVGIG (reference sequence). The V end lost 2 bases, the J end lost 6 bases, and 8 bases lay between the germline ends. This chain's CDR3 is CAWSWDGQPQHF. CDR3 bases: TGTGCCTGGAGTTGGGACGGTCAGCCCCAGCATTTT.

This clonotype was observed a few times. This rearrangement joins TRBV2 to TRBJ1-6; D is ambiguous. The CDR3 has 16 residues. Trimming pared 6 bases from V and 5 bases from J, leaving 17 bases between. Germline CDR1 and CDR2: SNHLY and FYNNEI. The CDR3 DNA reads as TGTGCCAGCAGCTATGCAGAATTCTCAAATAATTCACCCCTCCACTTT. Protein product: CASSYAEFSNNSPLHF.

This clonotype was seen at least ten times. This CDR3 reads CASSEATGNLVTIYF. CDR3 sequence (DNA): TGTGCCAGCAGTGAAGCAACAGGCAATCTTGTCACCATATATTTT. The V gene is TRBV6-1, the J gene TRBJ1-3; the D gene is possibly TRBD1 (5 bases). The CDR3 has 15 amino acids. V was cut by 0 bases and J by 9 bases, with 15 bases left in between. Germline CDR1 reads MNHNS; CDR2 reads SASEGT.